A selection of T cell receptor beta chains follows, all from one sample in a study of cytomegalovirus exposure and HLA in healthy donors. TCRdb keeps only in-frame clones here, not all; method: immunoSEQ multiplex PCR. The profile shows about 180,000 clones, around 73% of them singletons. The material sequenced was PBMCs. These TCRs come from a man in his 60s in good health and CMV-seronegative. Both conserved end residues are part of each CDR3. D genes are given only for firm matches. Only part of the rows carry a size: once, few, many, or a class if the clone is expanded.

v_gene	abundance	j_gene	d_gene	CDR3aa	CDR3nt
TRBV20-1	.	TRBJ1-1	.	CSAHWTEKTFF	TGCAGTGCTCACTGGACAGAAAAAACTTTCTTT
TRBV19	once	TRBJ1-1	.	CASSTPGSEAFF	TGTGCCAGTAGTACACCCGGGAGTGAAGCTTTCTTT
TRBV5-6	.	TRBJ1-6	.	CASSLEAGNSYNSPLHF	TGTGCCAGCAGCTTGGAGGCAGGGAACTCCTATAATTCACCCCTCCACTTT
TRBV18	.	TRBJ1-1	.	CASSIGAEAFF	TGTGCCAGCTCGATTGGGGCCGAAGCTTTCTTT
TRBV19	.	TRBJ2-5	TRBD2	CASRGPTSGRRETQYF	TGTGCCAGCAGGGGGCCAACTAGCGGGAGAAGAGAGACCCAGTACTTC
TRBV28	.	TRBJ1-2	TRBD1	CASRPGGNYGYTF	TGTGCCAGCAGGCCAGGGGGTAACTATGGCTACACCTTC
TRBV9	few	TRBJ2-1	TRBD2	CASSVSLAGGYLGEQFF	TGTGCCAGCAGCGTTTCTTTAGCGGGGGGGTATCTTGGTGAGCAGTTCTTC
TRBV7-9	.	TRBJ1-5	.	CASSFFSENQPQHF	TGTGCCAGCAGCTTCTTCTCGGAGAATCAGCCCCAGCATTTT
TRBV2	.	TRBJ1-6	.	CASSEGTSNNSPLNF	TGTGCCAGCAGTGAGGGGACATCGAATAATTCACCCCTCAACTTT
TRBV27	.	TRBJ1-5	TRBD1	CASRSGGDNQPQNF	TGTGCCAGCAGATCAGGGGGTGACAATCAGCCCCAGAATTTT
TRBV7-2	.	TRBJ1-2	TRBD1	CASSPSGGGYTF	TGTGCCAGCAGCCCCTCAGGGGGTGGCTACACCTTC
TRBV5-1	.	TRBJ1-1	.	CASTLRGEGLGDTEAFF	TGCGCCAGCACACTAAGGGGGGAGGGCCTGGGGGACACTGAAGCTTTCTTT
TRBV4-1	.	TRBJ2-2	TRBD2	CASSHQGSGGGTGELFF	TGCGCCAGCAGCCACCAGGGAAGCGGGGGAGGGACCGGGGAGCTGTTTTTT
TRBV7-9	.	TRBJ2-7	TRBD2	CASSQRAGGLAYEQYF	TGTGCCAGCAGCCAAAGGGCGGGGGGCTTGGCCTACGAGCAGTACTTC
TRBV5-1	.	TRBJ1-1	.	CASSLEGRAGEAFF	TGCGCCAGCAGCTTGGAAGGGAGGGCGGGTGAAGCTTTCTTT
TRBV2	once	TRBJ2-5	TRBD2	CASSEGWTSEETQYF	TGTGCCAGCAGTGAAGGGTGGACTAGTGAGGAGACCCAGTACTTC
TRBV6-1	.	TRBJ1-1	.	CASSSRVDLNTEAFF	TGTGCCAGCAGTTCCCGAGTGGACTTAAACACTGAAGCTTTCTTT
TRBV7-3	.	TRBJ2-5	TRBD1	CASSTRTGAETQYF	TGTGCCAGCAGCACCCGGACAGGGGCGGAGACCCAGTACTTC
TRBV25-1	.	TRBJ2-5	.	CASSEWKGEQYF	TGTGCCAGCAGTGAATGGAAGGGGGAGCAGTACTTC
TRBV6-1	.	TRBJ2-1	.	CASSEAGVPNNEQFF	TGTGCCAGCAGTGAAGCAGGGGTCCCGAACAATGAGCAGTTCTTC
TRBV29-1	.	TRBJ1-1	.	CSVDEDMWAFF	TGCAGCGTTGACGAGGACATGTGGGCTTTCTTT
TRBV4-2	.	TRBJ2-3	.	CASSQDPSGRRTDTQYF	TGTGCCAGCAGCCAAGATCCCAGCGGGCGACGCACAGATACGCAGTATTTT
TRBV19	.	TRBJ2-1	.	CASTPGGLTYNEQFF	TGTGCCAGTACCCCCGGCGGACTGACCTACAATGAGCAGTTCTTC
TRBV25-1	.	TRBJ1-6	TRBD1	CASSEYRQGDSPLHF	TGTGCCAGCAGTGAATATAGACAGGGGGATTCACCCCTCCACTTT
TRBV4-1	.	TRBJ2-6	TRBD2	CASSPTSTTGANVLTF	TGCGCCAGCAGCCCGACTAGCACGACTGGGGCCAACGTCCTGACTTTC
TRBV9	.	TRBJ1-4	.	CASSAWPLRSGGEKLFF	TGTGCCAGCAGCGCCTGGCCCCTGCGTTCCGGCGGGGAAAAACTGTTTTTT
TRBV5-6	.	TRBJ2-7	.	CASSFRNEQYF	TGTGCCAGCAGCTTCAGGAACGAGCAGTACTTC
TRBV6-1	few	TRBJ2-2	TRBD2	CASSEVLAGTGELFF	TGTGCCAGCAGTGAAGTTCTAGCGGGGACCGGGGAGCTGTTTTTT
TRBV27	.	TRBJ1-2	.	CASSIYGTPDGHGYTF	TGTGCCAGCAGTATCTACGGGACTCCGGATGGTCATGGCTACACCTTC